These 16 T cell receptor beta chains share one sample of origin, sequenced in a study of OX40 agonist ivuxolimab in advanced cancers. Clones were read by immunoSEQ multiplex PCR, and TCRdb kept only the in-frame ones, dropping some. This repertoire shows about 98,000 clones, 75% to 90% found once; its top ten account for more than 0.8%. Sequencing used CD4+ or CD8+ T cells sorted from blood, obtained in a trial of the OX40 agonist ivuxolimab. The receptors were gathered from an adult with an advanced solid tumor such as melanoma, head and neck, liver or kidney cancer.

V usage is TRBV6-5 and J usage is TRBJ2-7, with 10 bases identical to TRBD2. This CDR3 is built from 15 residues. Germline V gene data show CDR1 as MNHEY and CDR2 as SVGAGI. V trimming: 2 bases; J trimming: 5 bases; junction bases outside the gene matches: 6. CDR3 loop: CASSYVAGGVNEQYF. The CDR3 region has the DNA TGTGCCAGCAGTTACGTAGCGGGGGGAGTTAACGAGCAGTACTTC.

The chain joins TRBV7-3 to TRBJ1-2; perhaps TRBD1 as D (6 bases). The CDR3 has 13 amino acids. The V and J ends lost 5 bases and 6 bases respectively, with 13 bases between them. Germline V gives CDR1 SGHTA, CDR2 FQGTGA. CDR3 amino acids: CASSPGGPDGYTF. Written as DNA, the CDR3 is TGTGCCAGCAGCCCCGGGGGGCCTGATGGCTACACCTTC.

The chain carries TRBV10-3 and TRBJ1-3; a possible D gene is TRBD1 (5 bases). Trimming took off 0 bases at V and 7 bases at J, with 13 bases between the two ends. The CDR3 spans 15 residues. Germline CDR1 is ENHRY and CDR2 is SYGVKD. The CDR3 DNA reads TGTGCCATCAGTGAGTCCAGGCAGGGTGGGAACACCATATATTTT. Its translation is CAISESRQGGNTIYF.

CDR3 amino acids: CASSLALGGTNYGYTF. CDR3 DNA sequence: TGCGCCAGCAGCTTGGCCCTAGGGGGAACGAACTATGGCTACACCTTC. This chain uses TRBV5-1 with TRBJ1-2; TRBD1 is a possible D gene (6 bases). V lost 0 bases, J lost 2 bases, and 14 bases lay in between. Per germline, CDR1 SGHRS and CDR2 YFSETQ. This CDR3 has 16 residues.

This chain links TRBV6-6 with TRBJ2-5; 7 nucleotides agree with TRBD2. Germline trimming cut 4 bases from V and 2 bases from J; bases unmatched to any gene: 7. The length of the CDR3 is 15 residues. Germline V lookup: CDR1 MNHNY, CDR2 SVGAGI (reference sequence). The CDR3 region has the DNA TGTGCCAGCAGTTGGCCCGAAGCGGGGCAAGAGACCCAGTACTTC. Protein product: CASSWPEAGQETQYF.

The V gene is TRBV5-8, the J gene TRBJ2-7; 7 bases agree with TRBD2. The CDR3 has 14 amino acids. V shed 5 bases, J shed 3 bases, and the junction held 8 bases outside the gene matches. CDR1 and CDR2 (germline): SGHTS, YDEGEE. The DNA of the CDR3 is TGTGCCAGCAGTCTTACTAGCGCTCTCTACGAGCAGTACTTC. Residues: CASSLTSALYEQYF.

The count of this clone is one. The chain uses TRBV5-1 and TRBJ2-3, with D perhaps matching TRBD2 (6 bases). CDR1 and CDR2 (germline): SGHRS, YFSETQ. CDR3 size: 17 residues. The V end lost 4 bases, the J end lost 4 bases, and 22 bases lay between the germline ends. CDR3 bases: TGCGCCAGCAGCCCGCGGATGGGACTCGCGCAATCAGATACGCAGTATTTT. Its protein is CASSPRMGLAQSDTQYF.

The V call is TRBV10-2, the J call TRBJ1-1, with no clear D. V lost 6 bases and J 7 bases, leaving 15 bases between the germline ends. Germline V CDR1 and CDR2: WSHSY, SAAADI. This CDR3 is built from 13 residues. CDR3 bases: TGCGCCAGCAGGAACAGCGCCCTGGGTGAAGCTTTCTTT. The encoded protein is CASRNSALGEAFF.

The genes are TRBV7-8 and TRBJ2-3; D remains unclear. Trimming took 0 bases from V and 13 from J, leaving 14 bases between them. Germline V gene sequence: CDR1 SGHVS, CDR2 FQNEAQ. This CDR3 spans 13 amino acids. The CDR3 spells CASSLAPGQVEYF. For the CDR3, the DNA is TGTGCCAGCAGCTTAGCGCCCGGCCAGGTTGAGTATTTT.

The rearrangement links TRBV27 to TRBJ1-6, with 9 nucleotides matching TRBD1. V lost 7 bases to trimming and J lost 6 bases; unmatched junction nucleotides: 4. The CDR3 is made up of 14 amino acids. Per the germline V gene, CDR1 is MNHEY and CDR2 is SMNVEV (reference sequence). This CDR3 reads CASTRDRVNSPLHF. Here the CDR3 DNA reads TGTGCCAGCACCCGGGACAGGGTTAATTCACCCCTCCACTTT.

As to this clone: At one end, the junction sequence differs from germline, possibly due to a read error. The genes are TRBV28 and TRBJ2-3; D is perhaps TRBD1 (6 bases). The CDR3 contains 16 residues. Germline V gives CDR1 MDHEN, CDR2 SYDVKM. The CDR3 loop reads CASSLRLSFRTVTQYF. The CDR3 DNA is TGTGCCAGCAGTTTAAGACTCTCATTTCGGACAGTTACGCAGTATTTT.

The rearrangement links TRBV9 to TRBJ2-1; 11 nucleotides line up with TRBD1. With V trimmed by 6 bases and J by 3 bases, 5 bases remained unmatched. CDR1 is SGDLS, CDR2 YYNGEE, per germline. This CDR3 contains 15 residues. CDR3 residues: CASTPGTGGYNEQFF. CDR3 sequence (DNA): TGTGCCAGCACCCCCGGGACAGGGGGCTACAATGAGCAGTTCTTC.

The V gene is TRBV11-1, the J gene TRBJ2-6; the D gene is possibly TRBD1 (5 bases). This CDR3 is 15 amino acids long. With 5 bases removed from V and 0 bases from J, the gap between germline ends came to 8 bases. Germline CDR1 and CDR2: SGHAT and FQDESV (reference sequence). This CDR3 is CASSPTDSGANVLTF. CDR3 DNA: TGTGCCAGCAGCCCGACAGACTCTGGGGCCAACGTCCTGACTTTC. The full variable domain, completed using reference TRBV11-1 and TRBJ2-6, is EAEVAQSPRYKITEKSQAVAFWCDPISGHATLYWYRQILGQGPELLVQFQDESVVDDSQLPKDRFSAERLKGVDSTLKIQPAELGDSAMYLCASSPTDSGANVLTFGAGSRLTVL.

CDR3 DNA: TGTGCCAGCAGCGTAGGGGGCGGGATCTCCTACAATGAGCAGTTCTTC. Its protein product is CASSVGGGISYNEQFF. V is TRBV9 and J is TRBJ2-1, with D perhaps matching TRBD2 (6 bases). Germline CDR1 reads SGDLS; CDR2 reads YYNGEE. CDR3 length: 16 amino acids. V lost 0 bases to trimming and J lost 0 bases, with 10 bases between them.

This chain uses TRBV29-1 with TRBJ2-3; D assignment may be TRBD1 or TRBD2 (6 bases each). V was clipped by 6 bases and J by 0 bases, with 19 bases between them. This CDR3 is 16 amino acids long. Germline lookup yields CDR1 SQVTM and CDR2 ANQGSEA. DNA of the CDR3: TGCAGCGTCCATCTCCGGGGGACAACTAGCACAGATACGCAGTATTTT. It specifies CSVHLRGTTSTDTQYF.

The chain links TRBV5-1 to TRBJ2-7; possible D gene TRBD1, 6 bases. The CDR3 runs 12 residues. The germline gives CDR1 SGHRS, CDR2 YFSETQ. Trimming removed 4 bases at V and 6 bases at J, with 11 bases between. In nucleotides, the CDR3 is TGCGCCAGCAGCCAACAGGGTTTCGAGCAGTACTTC. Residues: CASSQQGFEQYF.